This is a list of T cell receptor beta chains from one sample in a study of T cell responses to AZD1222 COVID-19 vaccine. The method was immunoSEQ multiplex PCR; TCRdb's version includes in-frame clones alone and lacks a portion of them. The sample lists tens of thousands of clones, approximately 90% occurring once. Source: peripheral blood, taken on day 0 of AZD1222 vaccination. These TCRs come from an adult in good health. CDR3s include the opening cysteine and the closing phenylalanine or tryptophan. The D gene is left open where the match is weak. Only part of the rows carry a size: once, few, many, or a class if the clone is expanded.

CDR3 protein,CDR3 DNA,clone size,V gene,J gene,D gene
CASSPRQAANTGELFF,TGTGCCAGCAGCCCACGACAGGCCGCGAACACCGGGGAGCTGTTTTTT,.,TRBV7-6,TRBJ2-2,.
CASSYQTGHQSYGYTF,TGTGCCAGCAGTTATCAGACAGGACACCAAAGCTATGGCTACACCTTC,.,TRBV6-5,TRBJ1-2,.
CASSDPGQPNEKLFF,TGTGCCAGCAGTGATCCGGGACAGCCTAATGAAAAACTGTTTTTT,.,TRBV5-5,TRBJ1-4,TRBD1
CASSSTAREQETQYF,TGTGCCAGCAGTTCGACAGCCAGGGAGCAAGAGACCCAGTACTTC,.,TRBV27,TRBJ2-5,.
CASSSLAGRGAGELFF,TGTGCCAGCAGCTCACTAGCGGGCAGGGGGGCAGGGGAGCTGTTTTTT,.,TRBV5-4,TRBJ2-2,TRBD2
CASSQGPDRDF,TGTGCCAGCAGCCAAGGCCCGGACAGGGACTTT,.,TRBV3-1/TRBV3-2,TRBJ1-1,TRBD1
CASSLASTRGDNEQFF,TGTGCCAGCAGCTTAGCCTCCACTAGAGGGGACAATGAGCAGTTCTTC,.,TRBV7-2,TRBJ2-1,.
CASSQAGLAGVNSYEQYF,TGCGCCAGCAGCCAAGCGGGACTAGCGGGAGTTAACTCCTACGAGCAGTACTTC,.,TRBV4-1,TRBJ2-7,TRBD2
CASGGEGTQPQHF,TGTGCCAGCGGGGGGGAAGGGACTCAGCCCCAGCATTTT,.,TRBV2,TRBJ1-5,.
CASSLRQAGANVLTF,TGTGCCAGCAGTTTAAGGCAGGCCGGGGCCAACGTCCTGACTTTC,.,TRBV28,TRBJ2-6,.
CASSVDPASNTIYF,TGTGCCAGCAGCGTAGATCCAGCCTCAAACACCATATATTTT,.,TRBV9,TRBJ1-3,.
CAISESLEAFF,TGTGCCATCAGTGAGTCGTTGGAAGCTTTCTTT,.,TRBV10-3,TRBJ1-1,.
CASSMTVNYGYTF,TGTGCCAGCAGTATGACAGTGAACTATGGCTACACCTTC,.,TRBV12-3/TRBV12-4,TRBJ1-2,.
CASSQGVNTGELFF,TGTGCCAGCAGTCAGGGGGTAAACACCGGGGAGCTGTTTTTT,.,TRBV6-4,TRBJ2-2,TRBD1
CASSPQASGSTDTQYF,TGCGCCAGCAGCCCCCAGGCCAGCGGGAGCACAGATACGCAGTATTTT,.,TRBV4-1,TRBJ2-3,.
CASATGALLYEQYF,TGTGCCAGCGCGACAGGGGCTCTACTCTACGAGCAGTACTTC,.,TRBV2,TRBJ2-7,TRBD1
CSASQGGGNTEAFF,TGCAGTGCTAGTCAGGGTGGGGGGAACACTGAAGCTTTCTTT,.,TRBV20-1,TRBJ1-1,.
CASSQPTADTQYF,TGTGCCAGCAGCCAACCCACAGCGGATACGCAGTATTTT,.,TRBV3-1/TRBV3-2,TRBJ2-3,.
CASSVDRGAYEQYF,TGTGCCAGCAGCGTGGACAGGGGAGCCTACGAGCAGTACTTC,.,TRBV7-2,TRBJ2-7,TRBD1
CAISVAGESYNEQFF,TGTGCCATCAGTGTAGCGGGGGAGAGCTACAATGAGCAGTTCTTC,.,TRBV10-3,TRBJ2-1,TRBD2
CAISERENSPLHF,TGTGCCATCAGTGAGCGAGAGAATTCACCCCTCCACTTT,.,TRBV10-3,TRBJ1-6,.
CASSFANQPQHF,TGTGCCAGTAGTTTCGCTAATCAGCCCCAGCATTTT,.,TRBV19,TRBJ1-5,.
CASSLAGRGQPQHF,TGTGCCAGCAGCTTAGCAGGCCGCGGGCAGCCCCAGCATTTT,.,TRBV7-9,TRBJ1-5,.
CASSPGWDSSYEQYF,TGTGCCAGCAGTCCGGGGTGGGACAGCTCCTACGAGCAGTACTTC,.,TRBV6-2/TRBV6-3,TRBJ2-7,TRBD1
CASSYSTGGGYGYTF,TGTGCCAGCAGTTACTCGACAGGGGGCGGCTATGGCTACACCTTC,once,TRBV6-6,TRBJ1-2,TRBD1
CASSSGGGPKNEKLFF,TGTGCCAGCTCATCGGGCGGGGGCCCGAAAAATGAAAAACTGTTTTTT,.,TRBV18,TRBJ1-4,.
CSVGQGIYGYTF,TGCAGCGTTGGACAGGGGATCTATGGCTACACCTTC,.,TRBV29-1,TRBJ1-2,TRBD1
CASSQGWGGMDYGYTF,TGTGCCAGCAGCCAAGGTTGGGGGGGGATGGACTATGGCTACACCTTC,.,TRBV3-1/TRBV3-2,TRBJ1-2,.
CASSTRDFTEAFF,TGTGCCAGCAGCACTAGGGATTTTACTGAAGCTTTCTTT,.,TRBV6-5,TRBJ1-1,.
CASSFLGGGQPQHF,TGCGCCAGCAGCTTTTTGGGGGGTGGTCAGCCCCAGCATTTT,.,TRBV5-1,TRBJ1-5,.
CASRHDEIGEQFF,TGTGCCAGCAGACATGACGAGATAGGTGAGCAGTTCTTC,.,TRBV6-6,TRBJ2-1,.
CASSGQGLYEKLFF,TGTGCCAGTTCCGGACAGGGCCTGTATGAAAAACTGTTTTTT,.,TRBV19,TRBJ1-4,TRBD1
CASSVGEGRTNEKLFF,TGTGCCAGCAGCGTAGGGGAAGGACGCACTAATGAAAAACTGTTTTTT,few,TRBV9,TRBJ1-4,.
CASSLEVRGVRTEAFF,TGTGCCAGCAGCTTAGAGGTCAGAGGGGTTCGCACTGAAGCTTTCTTT,.,TRBV7-8,TRBJ1-1,.
CASSLSGRSETQYF,TGCGCCAGCAGTCTTAGCGGGAGGAGTGAGACCCAGTACTTC,.,TRBV5-1,TRBJ2-5,TRBD2
CASSQLGQGTDTQYF,TGTGCCAGCAGCCAGCTGGGACAGGGCACAGATACGCAGTATTTT,.,TRBV3-1/TRBV3-2,TRBJ2-3,TRBD1
CASSLTGSEQFF,TGTGCCAGCAGCTTAACGGGCTCAGAGCAGTTCTTC,.,TRBV7-9,TRBJ2-1,.
CASSFASMGEQYF,TGCGCCAGCAGCTTCGCGTCCATGGGGGAGCAGTACTTC,.,TRBV5-1,TRBJ2-7,.
CASSSGGRVSNQPQHF,TGTGCCAGCAGTTCAGGCGGTAGGGTTAGCAATCAGCCCCAGCATTTT,once,TRBV5-8,TRBJ1-5,.
CASSLDGAPGPQHF,TGCGCCAGCAGCTTGGATGGGGCCCCGGGGCCCCAGCATTTT,.,TRBV5-1,TRBJ1-5,.